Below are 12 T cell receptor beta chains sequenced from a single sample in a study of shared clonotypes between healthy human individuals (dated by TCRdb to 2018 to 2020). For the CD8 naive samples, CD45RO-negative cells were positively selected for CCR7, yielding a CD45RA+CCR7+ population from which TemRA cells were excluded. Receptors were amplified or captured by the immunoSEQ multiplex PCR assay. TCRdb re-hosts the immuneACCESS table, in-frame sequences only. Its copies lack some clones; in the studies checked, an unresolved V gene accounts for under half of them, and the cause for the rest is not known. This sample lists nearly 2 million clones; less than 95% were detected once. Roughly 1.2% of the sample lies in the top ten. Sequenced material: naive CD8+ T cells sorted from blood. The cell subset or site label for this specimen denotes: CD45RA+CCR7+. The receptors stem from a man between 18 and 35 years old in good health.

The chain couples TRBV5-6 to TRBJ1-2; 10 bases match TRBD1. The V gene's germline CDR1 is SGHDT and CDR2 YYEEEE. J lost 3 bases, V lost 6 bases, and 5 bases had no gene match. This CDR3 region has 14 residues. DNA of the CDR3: TGTGCCAGCAATGACAGGGGGCTGGACTATGGCTACACCTTC. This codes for CASNDRGLDYGYTF.

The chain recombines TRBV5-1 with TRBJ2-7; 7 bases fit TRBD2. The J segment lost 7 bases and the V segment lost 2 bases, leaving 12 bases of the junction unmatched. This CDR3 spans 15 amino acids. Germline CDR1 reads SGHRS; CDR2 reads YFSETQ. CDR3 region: CASSLTGTKPVEQYF. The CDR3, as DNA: TGCGCCAGCAGCTTAACCGGGACTAAACCCGTGGAGCAGTACTTC.

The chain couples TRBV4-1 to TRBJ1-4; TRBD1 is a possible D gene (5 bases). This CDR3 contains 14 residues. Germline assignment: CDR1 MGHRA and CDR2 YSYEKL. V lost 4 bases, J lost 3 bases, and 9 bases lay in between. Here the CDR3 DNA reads TGCGCCAGCAGCCTAGCGGGGGCTAATGAAAAACTGTTTTTT. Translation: CASSLAGANEKLFF.

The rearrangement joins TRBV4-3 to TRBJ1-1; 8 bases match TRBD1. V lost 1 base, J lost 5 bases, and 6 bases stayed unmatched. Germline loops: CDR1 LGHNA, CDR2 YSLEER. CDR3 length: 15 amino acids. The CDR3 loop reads CASSQGTGIVTEAFF. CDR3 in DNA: TGCGCCAGCAGCCAAGGGACAGGGATTGTGACTGAAGCTTTCTTT.

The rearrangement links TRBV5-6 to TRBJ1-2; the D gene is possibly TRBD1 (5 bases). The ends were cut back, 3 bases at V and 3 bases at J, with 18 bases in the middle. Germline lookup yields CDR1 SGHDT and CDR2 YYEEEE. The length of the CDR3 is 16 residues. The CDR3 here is CASSSKPGSPYYGYTF. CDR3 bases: TGTGCCAGCAGCTCGAAGCCAGGGTCGCCGTACTATGGCTACACCTTC.

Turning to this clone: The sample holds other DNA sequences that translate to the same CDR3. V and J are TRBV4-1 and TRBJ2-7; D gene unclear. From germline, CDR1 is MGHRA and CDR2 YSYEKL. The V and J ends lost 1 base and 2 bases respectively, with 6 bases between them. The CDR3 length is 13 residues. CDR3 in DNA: TGCGCCAGCAGCCAAGGGCCGGCCTACGAGCAGTACTTC. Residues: CASSQGPAYEQYF.

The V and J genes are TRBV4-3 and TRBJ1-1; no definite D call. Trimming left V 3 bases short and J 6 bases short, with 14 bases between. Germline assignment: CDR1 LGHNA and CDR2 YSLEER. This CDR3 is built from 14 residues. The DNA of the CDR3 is TGCGCCAGCAGCCAGGACCTCGGGGATCCTGAAGCTTTCTTT. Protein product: CASSQDLGDPEAFF.

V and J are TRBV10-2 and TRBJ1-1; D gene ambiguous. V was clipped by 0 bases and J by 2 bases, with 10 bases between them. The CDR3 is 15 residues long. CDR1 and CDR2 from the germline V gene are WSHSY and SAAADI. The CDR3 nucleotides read TGCGCCAGCAGTGAGTCGATAGGTGCCAACACTGAAGCTTTCTTT. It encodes CASSESIGANTEAFF.

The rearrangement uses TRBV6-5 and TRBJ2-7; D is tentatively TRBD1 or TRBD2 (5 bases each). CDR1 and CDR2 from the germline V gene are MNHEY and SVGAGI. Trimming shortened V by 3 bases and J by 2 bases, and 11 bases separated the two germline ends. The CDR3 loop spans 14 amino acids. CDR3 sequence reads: CASSYVQGAYEQYF. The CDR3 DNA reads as TGTGCCAGCAGTTATGTGCAGGGAGCCTACGAGCAGTACTTC.

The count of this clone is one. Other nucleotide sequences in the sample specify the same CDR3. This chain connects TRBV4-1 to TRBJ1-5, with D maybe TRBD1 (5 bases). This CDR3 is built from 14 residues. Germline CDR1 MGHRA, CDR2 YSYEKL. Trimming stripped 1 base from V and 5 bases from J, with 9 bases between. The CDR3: CASSQGWGDQPQHF. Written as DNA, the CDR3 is TGCGCCAGCAGCCAAGGATGGGGGGATCAGCCCCAGCATTTT.

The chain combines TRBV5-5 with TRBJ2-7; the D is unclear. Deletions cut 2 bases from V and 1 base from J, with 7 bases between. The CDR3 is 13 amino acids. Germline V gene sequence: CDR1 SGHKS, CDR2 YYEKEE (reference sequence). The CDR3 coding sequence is TGTGCCAGCAGCTTTACACCTTCCTACGAGCAGTACTTC. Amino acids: CASSFTPSYEQYF.

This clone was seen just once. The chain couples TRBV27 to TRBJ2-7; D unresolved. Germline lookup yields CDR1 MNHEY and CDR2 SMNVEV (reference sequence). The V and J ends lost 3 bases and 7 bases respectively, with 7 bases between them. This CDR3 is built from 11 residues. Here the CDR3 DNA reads TGTGCCAGCAGTTTCAACGGTGAGCAGTACTTC. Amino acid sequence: CASSFNGEQYF.